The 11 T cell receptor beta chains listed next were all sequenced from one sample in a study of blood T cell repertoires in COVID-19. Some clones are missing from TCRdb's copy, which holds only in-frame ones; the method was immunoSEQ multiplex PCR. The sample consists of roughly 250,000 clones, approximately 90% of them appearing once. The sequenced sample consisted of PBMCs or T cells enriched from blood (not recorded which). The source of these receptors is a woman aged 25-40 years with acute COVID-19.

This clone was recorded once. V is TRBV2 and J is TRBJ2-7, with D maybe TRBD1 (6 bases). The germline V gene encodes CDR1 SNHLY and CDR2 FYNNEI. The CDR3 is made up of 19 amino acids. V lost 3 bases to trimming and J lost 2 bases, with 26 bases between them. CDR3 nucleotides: TGTGCCAGCAGTGACGTAGACTTCCGGGACAAATGGAACCCCTACGAGCAGTACTTC. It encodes CASSDVDFRDKWNPYEQYF.

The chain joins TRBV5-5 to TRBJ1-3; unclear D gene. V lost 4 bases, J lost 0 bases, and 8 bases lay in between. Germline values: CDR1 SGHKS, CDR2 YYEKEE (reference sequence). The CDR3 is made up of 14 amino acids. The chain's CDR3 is CASSLVISGNTIYF. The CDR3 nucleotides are TGTGCCAGCAGCCTAGTGATCTCTGGAAACACCATATATTTT.

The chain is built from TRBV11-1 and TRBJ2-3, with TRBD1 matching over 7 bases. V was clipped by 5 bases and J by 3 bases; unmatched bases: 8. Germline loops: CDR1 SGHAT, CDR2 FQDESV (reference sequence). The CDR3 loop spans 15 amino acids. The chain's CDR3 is CASSLGQQRTDTQYF. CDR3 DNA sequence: TGTGCCAGCAGCCTGGGACAGCAGCGGACAGATACGCAGTATTTT.

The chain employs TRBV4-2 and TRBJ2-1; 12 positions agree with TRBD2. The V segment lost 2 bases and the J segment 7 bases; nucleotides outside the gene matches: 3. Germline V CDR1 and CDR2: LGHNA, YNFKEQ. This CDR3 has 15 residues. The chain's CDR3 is CASSQLAGGRNEQFF. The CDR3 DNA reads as TGTGCCAGCAGCCAACTAGCGGGGGGGCGGAATGAGCAGTTCTTC.

The CDR3 region is CATTAGGRNEQFF. The CDR3 region has the DNA TGTGCCACCACAGCGGGGGGGCGCAATGAGCAGTTCTTC. The chain links TRBV28 to TRBJ2-1, with TRBD2 identical over 10 bases. The CDR3 is 13 amino acids. The ends lost 10 bases at V and 6 bases at J; junction bases unmatched: 6. Per germline, CDR1 MDHEN and CDR2 SYDVKM.

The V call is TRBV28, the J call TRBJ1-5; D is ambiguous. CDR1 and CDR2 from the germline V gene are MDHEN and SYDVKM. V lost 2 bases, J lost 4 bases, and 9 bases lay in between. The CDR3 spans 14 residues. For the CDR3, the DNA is TGTGCCAGCAGTTTACTTCAGGAAAATCAGCCCCAGCATTTT. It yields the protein CASSLLQENQPQHF.

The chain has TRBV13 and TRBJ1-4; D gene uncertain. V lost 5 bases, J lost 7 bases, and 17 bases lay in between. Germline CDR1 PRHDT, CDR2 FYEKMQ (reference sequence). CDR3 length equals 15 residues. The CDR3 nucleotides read TGTGCCAGCAGCGTGGCAGGTGGGAGCATTGAAAAACTGTTTTTT. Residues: CASSVAGGSIEKLFF.

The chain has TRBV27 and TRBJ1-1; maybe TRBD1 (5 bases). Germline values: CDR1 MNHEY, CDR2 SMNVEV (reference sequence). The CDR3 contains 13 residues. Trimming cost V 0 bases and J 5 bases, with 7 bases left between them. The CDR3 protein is CASSLSGETEAFF. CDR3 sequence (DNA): TGTGCCAGCAGTTTATCAGGGGAAACTGAAGCTTTCTTT.

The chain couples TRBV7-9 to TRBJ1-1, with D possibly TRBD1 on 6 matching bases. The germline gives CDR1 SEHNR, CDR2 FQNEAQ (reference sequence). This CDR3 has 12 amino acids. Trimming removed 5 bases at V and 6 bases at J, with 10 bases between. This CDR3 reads CASSTQGPEAFF. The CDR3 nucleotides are TGTGCCAGCAGCACACAGGGTCCTGAAGCTTTCTTT.

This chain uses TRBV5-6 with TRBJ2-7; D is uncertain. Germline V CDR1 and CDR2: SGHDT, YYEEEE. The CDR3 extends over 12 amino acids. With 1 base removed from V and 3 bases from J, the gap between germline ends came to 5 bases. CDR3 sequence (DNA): TGTGCCAGCAGCTTGAACGGCTACGAGCAGTACTTC. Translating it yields CASSLNGYEQYF.

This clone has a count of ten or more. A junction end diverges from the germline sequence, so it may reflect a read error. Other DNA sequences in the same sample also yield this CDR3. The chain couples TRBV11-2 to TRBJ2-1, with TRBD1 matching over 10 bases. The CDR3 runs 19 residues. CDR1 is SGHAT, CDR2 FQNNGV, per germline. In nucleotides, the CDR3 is TGTGCCAGCAGCCTAGACAGGGGGCTTCGAGGGGGGCTGGACAATGAGCAGTTCTTC. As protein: CASSLDRGLRGGLDNEQFF.